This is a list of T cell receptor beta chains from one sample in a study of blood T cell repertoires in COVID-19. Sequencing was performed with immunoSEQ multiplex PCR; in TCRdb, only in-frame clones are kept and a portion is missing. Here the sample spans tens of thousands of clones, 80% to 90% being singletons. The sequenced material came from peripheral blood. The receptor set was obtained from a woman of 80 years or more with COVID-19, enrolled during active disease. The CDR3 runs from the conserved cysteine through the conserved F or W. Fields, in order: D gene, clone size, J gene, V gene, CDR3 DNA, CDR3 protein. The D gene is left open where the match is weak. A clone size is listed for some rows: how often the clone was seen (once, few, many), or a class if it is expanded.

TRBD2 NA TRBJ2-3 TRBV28 TGTGGGGGACTAGCGGGAGGGCATTTATCCACAGATACGCAGTATTTT CGGLAGGHLSTDTQYF
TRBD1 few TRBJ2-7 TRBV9 TGTGCCAGCAGCGTAGGGGGACAGGGGGCCGGCGAGCAGTACTTC CASSVGGQGAGEQYF
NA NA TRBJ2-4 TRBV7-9 TGTGCCAGCACCTCTGGTGGGGCCTGGGGAAACATTCAGTACTTC CASTSGGAWGNIQYF
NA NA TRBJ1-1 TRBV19 TGTGCCAGAGGACAAGAGAACACTGAAGCTTTCTTT CARGQENTEAFF
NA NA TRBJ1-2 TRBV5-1 TGCGCCAGCAGGTTGACAGATGACTATGGCTACACCTTC CASRLTDDYGYTF
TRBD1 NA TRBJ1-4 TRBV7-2 TGTGCCAGCAGCTTGTCCGGGACAGGGAACGAAAAACTGTTTTTT CASSLSGTGNEKLFF
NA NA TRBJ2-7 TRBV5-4 TGTGCCAGCAGCTTTATTTTACGGAGCGAGCAGTACTTC CASSFILRSEQYF
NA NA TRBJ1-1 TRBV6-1 TGTGCCAGCAGTGAGCGAGGGGGTAGGACTGAAGCTTTCTTT CASSERGGRTEAFF
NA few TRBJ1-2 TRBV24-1 TGTGCCCCCGGAGGACTCCCTGGGGGGACCCTCTATGGCTACACCTTC CAPGGLPGGTLYGYTF
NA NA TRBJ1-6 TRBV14 TGTGCCAGCAGCCAAGATCACGGCAGCGGAGCTTCACCCCTCCACTTT CASSQDHGSGASPLHF
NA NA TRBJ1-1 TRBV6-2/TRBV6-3 TGTGCCAGCAGTTACTTGGCGGTGAACACTGAAGCTTTCTTT CASSYLAVNTEAFF
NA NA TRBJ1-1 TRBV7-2 TGTGCCAGCAGCTCTCGACAGGTCTCTGAAGCTTTCTTT CASSSRQVSEAFF
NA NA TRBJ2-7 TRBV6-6 TGTGCCAGCAGTCCCAGCTCCTACGAGCAGTACTTC CASSPSSYEQYF
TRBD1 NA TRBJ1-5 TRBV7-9 TGTGCCAGCAGCCGCCAGGGGGGTCAGCCCCAGCATTTT CASSRQGGQPQHF
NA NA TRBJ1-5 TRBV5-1 TGCGGCTCACGGGACACTAGCAATCAGCCCCAGCATTTT CGSRDTSNQPQHF
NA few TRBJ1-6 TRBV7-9 TGTGCCAGCAGCGCCCCGTTCTCAGGGGAAACGGGTTCACCCCTCCACTTT CASSAPFSGETGSPLHF
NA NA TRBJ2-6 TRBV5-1 TGCGCCAGCAGCTTGGACAGGACCTCTGGGGCCAACGTCCTGACTTTC CASSLDRTSGANVLTF
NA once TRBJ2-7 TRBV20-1 TGCAGTGCCGGGGTGGAGTACGAGCAGTACTTC CSAGVEYEQYF
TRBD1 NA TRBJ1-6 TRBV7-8 TGTGCCAGCAGCTTTGGACAGGGTTTTCGTTCACCCCTCCACTTT CASSFGQGFRSPLHF
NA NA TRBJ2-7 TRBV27 TGTGCCAGCAGAGGACAGTCAACACAGTACTTC CASRGQSTQYF
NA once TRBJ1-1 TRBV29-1 TGCAGCGTTGAATCGCAGGAGAACACTGAAGCTTTCTTT CSVESQENTEAFF
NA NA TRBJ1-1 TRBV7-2 TGTGCCAGCAGCTTATATCCCATTGGCAGTATGAACACTGAAGCTTTCTTT CASSLYPIGSMNTEAFF
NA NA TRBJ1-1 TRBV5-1 TGCGCCAGCAGCTTGGAAACAGCGAGGGCTGAAGCTTTCTTT CASSLETARAEAFF
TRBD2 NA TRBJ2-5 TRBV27 TGTGCCAGCAGCCCGAACGGACTAGCGGGAGAGACCCAGTACTTC CASSPNGLAGETQYF
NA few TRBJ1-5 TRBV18 TGTGCCAGCTCACCGGGAGGTCTTCAGCCCCAGCATTTT CASSPGGLQPQHF
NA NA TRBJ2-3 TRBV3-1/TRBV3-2 TGTGCCAGCAGTCGACAGAGTTACACAGATACGCAGTATTTT CASSRQSYTDTQYF
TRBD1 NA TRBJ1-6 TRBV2 TGTGCCAGCAGTGAAGGCGGCAGGGGGAATTCACCCCTCCACTTT CASSEGGRGNSPLHF
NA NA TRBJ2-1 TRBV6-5 TGTGCCAGCATTCTTGCGGAGATATACAATGAGCAGTTCTTC CASILAEIYNEQFF
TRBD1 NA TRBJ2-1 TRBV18 TGTGCCAGCTCAACAGGGGACTACAATGAGCAGTTCTTC CASSTGDYNEQFF
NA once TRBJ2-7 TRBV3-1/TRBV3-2 TGTGCCAGCAGCCAAGTTCGGAGCCGCTACGAGCAGTACTTC CASSQVRSRYEQYF
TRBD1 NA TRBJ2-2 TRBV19 TGTGCCAGTAGTATAGGGGGGACAGGGGCGACCGGGGAGCTGTTTTTT CASSIGGTGATGELFF
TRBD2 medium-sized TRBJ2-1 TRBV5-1 TGCGCCAGCAGCGCTGGGGGGGCGGGAGGTAGCAATGAGCAGTTCTTC CASSAGGAGGSNEQFF
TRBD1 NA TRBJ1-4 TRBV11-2 TGTGCCAGCAGCCCACAACCTGACGCTCGTCAGGGGGATCTGTTTTTT CASSPQPDARQGDLFF
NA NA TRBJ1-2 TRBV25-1 TGTGCCAGCAGTGATTTGACATACTATGGCTACACCTTC CASSDLTYYGYTF
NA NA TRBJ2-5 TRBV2 TGTGCCAGCAGTGAAGGGGATGCAGCGGGAGAGACCCAGTACTTC CASSEGDAAGETQYF
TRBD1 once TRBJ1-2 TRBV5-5 TGTGCCAGCAACCAATGGACAGGGGGTCGTGGCTACACCTTC CASNQWTGGRGYTF
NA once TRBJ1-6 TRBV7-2 TGTGCCAGCAGCTCCTTAAGGCCAGGAAATTCACCCCTCCACTTT CASSSLRPGNSPLHF
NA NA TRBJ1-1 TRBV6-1 TGTGCCAGCAGTGAAGTACGGACTTCTGAAGCTTTCTTT CASSEVRTSEAFF
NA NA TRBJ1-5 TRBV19 TGTGCCAGTAGTATAGATGGTAGTGGTCAGCCCCAGCATTTT CASSIDGSGQPQHF
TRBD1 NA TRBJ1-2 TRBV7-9 TGTGCCAGCAGCTTAGTCGGACAGGGGCCGGAGGGCTACACCTTC CASSLVGQGPEGYTF
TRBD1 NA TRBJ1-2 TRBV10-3 TGTGCCATCAGTGAGTCGGGACAGGATGGCTACACCTTC CAISESGQDGYTF
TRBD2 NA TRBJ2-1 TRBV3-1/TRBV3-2 TGTGCCAGCAGCTTCGCATACAAAGCGGGAACATTGAACAATGAGCAGTTCTTC CASSFAYKAGTLNNEQFF
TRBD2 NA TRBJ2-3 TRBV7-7 TGTGCCAGCAGCCCCCAAGCGGGGCCTACAGATACGCAGTATTTT CASSPQAGPTDTQYF
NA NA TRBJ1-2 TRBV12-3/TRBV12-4 TGTGCCAGCAGTTCCCGGCAGGCTTATGGCTACACCTTC CASSSRQAYGYTF
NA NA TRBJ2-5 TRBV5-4 TGTGCCAGCAGCTGGGGGCAAGAACCGACCCAGTACTTC CASSWGQEPTQYF
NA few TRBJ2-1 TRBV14 TGTGCCAGCAGCCAAGATCTTCGTCAGGGTCAATACAATGAGCAGTTCTTC CASSQDLRQGQYNEQFF
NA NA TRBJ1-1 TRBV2 TGTGCCAGCAGTTCGGAGCTTAACACTGAAGCTTTCTTT CASSSELNTEAFF
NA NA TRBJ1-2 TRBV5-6 TGTGCCAGCAGCGCTACCGGGGGGGTCAACTATGGCTACACCTTC CASSATGGVNYGYTF
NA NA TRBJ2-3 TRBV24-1 TGTGCCACCAGTAGCGGCACAGATACGCAGTATTTT CATSSGTDTQYF
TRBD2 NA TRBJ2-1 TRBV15 TGTGCCACCAGCAGAAGCGGGAGGGGCCTATTGAAGCAGTTCTTC CATSRSGRGLLKQFF
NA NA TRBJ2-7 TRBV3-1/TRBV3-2 TGTGCCAGCAGCCCCATGTCCGAGGAAATGGGTGAGCAGTACTTC CASSPMSEEMGEQYF
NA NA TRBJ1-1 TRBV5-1 TGCGCCAGCAGCCCTCTGGGGGGTGGCACTGAAGCTTTCTTT CASSPLGGGTEAFF
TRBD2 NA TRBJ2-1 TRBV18 TGTGCCAGCTCACCAGGGCTAGCGGGTGGGGTCAATGAGCAGTTCTTC CASSPGLAGGVNEQFF